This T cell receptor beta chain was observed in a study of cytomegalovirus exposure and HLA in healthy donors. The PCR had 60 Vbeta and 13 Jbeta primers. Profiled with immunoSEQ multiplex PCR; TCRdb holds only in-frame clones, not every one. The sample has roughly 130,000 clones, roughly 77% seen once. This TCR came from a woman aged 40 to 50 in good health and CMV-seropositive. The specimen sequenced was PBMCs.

CDR3 DNA sequence: TGTGCCAGCAGCTTCGGGACAGCCGGAAACACCATATATTTT. Translated, it gives CASSFGTAGNTIYF. The V and J genes are TRBV5-8 and TRBJ1-3; TRBD1 agrees at 7 bases. Germline trimming cut 2 bases from V and 4 bases from J; bases unmatched to any gene: 3. The CDR3 extends over 14 amino acids. Per the germline V gene, CDR1 is SGHTS and CDR2 is YDEGEE.